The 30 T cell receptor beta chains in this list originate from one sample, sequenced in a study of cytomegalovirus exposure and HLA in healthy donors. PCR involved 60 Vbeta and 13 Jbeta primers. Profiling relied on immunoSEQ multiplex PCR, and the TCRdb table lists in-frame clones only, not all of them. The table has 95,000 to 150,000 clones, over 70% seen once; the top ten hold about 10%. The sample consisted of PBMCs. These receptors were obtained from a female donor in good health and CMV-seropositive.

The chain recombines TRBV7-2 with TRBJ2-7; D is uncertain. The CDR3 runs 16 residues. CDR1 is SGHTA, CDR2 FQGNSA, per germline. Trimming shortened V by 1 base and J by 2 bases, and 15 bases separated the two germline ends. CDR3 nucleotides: TGTGCCAGCAGCTTAGGGCGGCTGAGCTCCCCCTACGAGCAGTACTTC. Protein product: CASSLGRLSSPYEQYF.

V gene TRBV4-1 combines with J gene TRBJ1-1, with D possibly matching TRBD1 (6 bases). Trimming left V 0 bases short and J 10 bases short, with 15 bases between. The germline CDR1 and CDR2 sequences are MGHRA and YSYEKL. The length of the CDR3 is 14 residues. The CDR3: CASSQDSQGLRAFF. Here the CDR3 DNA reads TGCGCCAGCAGCCAAGATTCCCAGGGGCTTCGAGCTTTCTTT.

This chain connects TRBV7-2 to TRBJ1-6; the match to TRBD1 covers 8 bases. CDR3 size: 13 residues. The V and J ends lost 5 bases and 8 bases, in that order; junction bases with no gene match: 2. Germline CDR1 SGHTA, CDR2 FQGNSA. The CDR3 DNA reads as TGTGCCAGCAGCCCGGACAGGGATTCACCCCTCCACTTT. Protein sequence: CASSPDRDSPLHF.

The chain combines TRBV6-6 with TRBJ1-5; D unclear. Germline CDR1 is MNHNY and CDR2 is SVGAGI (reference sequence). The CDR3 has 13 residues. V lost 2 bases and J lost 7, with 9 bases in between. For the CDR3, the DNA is TGTGCCAGCAGTTACCCCCCCCCACAGCCCCAGCATTTT. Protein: CASSYPPPQPQHF.

The CDR3 sequence: CASSSGTSEWSNEQFF. In DNA form, the CDR3 reads TGCGCCAGCAGCTCCGGGACTAGCGAGTGGAGCAATGAGCAGTTCTTC. The chain is built from TRBV5-1 and TRBJ2-1; 10 bases are a match to TRBD2. The CDR3 covers 16 residues. CDR1 is SGHRS and CDR2 is YFSETQ in the germline V gene. The V and J ends lost 3 bases and 6 bases, in that order; junction bases with no gene match: 9.

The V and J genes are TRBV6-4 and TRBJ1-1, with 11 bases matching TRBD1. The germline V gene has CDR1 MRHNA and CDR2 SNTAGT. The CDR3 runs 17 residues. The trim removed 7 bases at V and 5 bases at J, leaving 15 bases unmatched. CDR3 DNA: TGTGCCAGCACCCCAGACGGGACAGGGGGAAGAGGAACTGAAGCTTTCTTT. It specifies CASTPDGTGGRGTEAFF.

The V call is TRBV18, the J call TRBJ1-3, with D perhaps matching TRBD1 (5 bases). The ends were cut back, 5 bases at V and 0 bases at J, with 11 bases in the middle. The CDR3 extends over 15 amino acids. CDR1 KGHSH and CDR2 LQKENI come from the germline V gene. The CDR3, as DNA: TGTGCCAGCTCAACGGGGGTGCCCTCTGGAAACACCATATATTTT. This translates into CASSTGVPSGNTIYF. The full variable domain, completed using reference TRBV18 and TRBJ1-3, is NAGVMQNPRHLVRRRGQEARLRCSPMKGHSHVYWYRQLPEEGLKFMVYLQKENIIDESGMPKERFSAEFPKEGPSILRIQQVVRGDSAAYFCASSTGVPSGNTIYFGEGSWLTVV.

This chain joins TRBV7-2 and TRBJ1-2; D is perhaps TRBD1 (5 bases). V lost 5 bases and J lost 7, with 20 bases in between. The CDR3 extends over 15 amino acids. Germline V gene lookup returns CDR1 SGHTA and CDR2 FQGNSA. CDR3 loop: CASSPGGSLGTGYTF. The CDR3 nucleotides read TGTGCCAGCAGCCCCGGGGGGAGTCTGGGAACTGGCTACACCTTC.

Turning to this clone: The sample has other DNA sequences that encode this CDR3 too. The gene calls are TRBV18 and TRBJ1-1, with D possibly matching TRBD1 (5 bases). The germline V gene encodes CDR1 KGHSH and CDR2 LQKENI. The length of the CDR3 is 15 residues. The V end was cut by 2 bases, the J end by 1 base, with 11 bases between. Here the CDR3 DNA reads TGTGCCAGCTCACCAGGGACTGGTCGGAACACTGAAGCTTTCTTT. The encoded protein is CASSPGTGRNTEAFF.

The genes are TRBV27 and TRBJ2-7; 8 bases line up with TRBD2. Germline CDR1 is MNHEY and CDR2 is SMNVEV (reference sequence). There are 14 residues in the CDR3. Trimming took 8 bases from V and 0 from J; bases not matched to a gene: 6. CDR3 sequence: CASRLAGSSYEQYF. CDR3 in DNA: TGTGCCAGCCGCCTAGCGGGCAGCTCCTACGAGCAGTACTTC.

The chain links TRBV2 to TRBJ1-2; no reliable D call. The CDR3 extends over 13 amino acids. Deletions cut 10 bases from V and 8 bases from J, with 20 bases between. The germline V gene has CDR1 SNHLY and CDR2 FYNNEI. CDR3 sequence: CAIDDRGIRGYTF. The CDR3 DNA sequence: TGTGCCATCGACGACCGAGGGATAAGGGGCTACACCTTC.

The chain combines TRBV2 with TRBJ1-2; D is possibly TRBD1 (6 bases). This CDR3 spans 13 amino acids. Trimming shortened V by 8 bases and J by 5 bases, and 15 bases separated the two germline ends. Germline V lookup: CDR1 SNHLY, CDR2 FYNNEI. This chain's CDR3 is CASVRDIRYGYTF. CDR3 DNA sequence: TGTGCCAGCGTTAGGGACATACGATATGGCTACACCTTC.

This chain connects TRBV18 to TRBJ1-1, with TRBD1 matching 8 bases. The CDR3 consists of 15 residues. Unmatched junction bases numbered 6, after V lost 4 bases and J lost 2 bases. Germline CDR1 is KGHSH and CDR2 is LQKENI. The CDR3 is CASSLGQGGNTEAFF. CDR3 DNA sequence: TGTGCCAGCTCACTCGGACAGGGCGGAAACACTGAAGCTTTCTTT.

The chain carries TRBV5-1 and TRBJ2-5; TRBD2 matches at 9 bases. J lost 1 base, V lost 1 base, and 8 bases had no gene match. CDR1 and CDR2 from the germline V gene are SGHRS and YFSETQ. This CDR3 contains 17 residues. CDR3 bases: TGCGCCAGCAGCTTGTCTAATGGACTAGCGACCCAAGAGACCCAGTACTTC. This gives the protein CASSLSNGLATQETQYF. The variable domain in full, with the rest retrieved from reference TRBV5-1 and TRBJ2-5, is KAGVTQTPRYLIKTRGQQVTLSCSPISGHRSVSWYQQTPGQGLQFLFEYFSETQRNKGNFPGRFSGRQFSNSRSEMNVSTLELGDSALYLCASSLSNGLATQETQYFGPGTRLLVL.

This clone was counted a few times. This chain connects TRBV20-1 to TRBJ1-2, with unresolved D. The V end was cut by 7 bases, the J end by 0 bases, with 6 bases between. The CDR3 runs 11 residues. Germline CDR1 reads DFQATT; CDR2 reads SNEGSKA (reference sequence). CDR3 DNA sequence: TGCAGTGTGTCTGCTAACTATGGCTACACCTTC. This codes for CSVSANYGYTF.

The CDR3 spells CASSPGTGPYEQYF. CDR3 DNA: TGTGCCAGCTCACCTGGGACAGGGCCCTACGAGCAGTACTTC. The chain employs TRBV18 and TRBJ2-7; 9 bases match TRBD1. With V trimmed by 3 bases and J by 2 bases, 2 bases remained unmatched. Germline V gene sequence: CDR1 KGHSH, CDR2 LQKENI. CDR3 length equals 14 residues.

CDR3 sequence: CASSLEGTSGLYEQYF. CDR3 DNA sequence: TGCGCCAGCAGCTTGGAGGGGACTAGCGGGCTCTACGAGCAGTACTTC. The V call is TRBV5-1, the J call TRBJ2-7, with 12 nucleotides matching TRBD2. Trimming cost V 0 bases and J 3 bases; bases outside gene matches: 4. This CDR3 has 16 residues. Per germline, CDR1 SGHRS and CDR2 YFSETQ.

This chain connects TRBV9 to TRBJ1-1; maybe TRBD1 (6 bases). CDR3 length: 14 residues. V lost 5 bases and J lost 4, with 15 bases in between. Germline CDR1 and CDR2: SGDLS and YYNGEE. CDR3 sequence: CASSGGGWGTEAFF. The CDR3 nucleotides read TGTGCCAGCAGTGGGGGGGGCTGGGGCACTGAAGCTTTCTTT.

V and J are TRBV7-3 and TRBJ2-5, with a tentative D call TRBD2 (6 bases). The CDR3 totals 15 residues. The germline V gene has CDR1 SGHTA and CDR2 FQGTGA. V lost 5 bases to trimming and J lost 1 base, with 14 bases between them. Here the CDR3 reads CASSLSPAGQETQYF. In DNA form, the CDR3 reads TGTGCCAGCAGCCTAAGCCCAGCGGGCCAAGAGACCCAGTACTTC.

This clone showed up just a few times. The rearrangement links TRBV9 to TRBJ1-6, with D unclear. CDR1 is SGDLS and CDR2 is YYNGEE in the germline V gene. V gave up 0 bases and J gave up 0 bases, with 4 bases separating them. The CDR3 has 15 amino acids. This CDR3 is CASSVAGSYNSPLHF. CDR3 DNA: TGTGCCAGCAGCGTAGCGGGCTCCTATAATTCACCCCTCCACTTT.

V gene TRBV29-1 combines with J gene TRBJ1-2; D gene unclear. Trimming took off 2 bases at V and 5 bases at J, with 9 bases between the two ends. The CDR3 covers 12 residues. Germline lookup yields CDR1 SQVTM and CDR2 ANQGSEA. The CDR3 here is CSVESIRYGYTF. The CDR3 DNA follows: TGCAGCGTTGAAAGTATTCGGTATGGCTACACCTTC.

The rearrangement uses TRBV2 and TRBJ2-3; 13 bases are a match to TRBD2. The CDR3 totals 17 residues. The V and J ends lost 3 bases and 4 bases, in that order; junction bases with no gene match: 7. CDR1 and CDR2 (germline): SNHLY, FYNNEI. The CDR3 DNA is TGTGCCAGCAGTGAGACATTAACTAGCGGGGGGGCAGATACGCAGTATTTT. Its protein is CASSETLTSGGADTQYF.

The CDR3 region has the DNA TGTGCCAGCTCACCAGGTGTCGGGGATGGCTACACCTTC. Translation gives CASSPGVGDGYTF. The J gene is TRBJ1-2, the V gene TRBV18; D not certain. Per the germline V gene, CDR1 is KGHSH and CDR2 is LQKENI. V lost 2 bases and J lost 6, with 10 bases in between. CDR3 length: 13 residues.

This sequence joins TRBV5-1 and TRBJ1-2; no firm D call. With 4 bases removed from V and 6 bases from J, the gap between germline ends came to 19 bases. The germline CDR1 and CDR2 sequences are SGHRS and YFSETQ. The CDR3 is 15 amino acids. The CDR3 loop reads CASSQTRPQEDGYTF. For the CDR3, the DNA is TGCGCCAGCAGCCAAACTAGACCCCAGGAGGATGGCTACACCTTC. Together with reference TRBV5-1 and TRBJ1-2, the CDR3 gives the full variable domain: KAGVTQTPRYLIKTRGQQVTLSCSPISGHRSVSWYQQTPGQGLQFLFEYFSETQRNKGNFPGRFSGRQFSNSRSEMNVSTLELGDSALYLCASSQTRPQEDGYTFGSGTRLTVV.

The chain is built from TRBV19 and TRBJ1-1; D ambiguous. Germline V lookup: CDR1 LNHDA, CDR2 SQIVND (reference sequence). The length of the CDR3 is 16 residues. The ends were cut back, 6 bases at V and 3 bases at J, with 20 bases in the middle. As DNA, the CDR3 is TGTGCCAGTAGCCCCCGAATCCGGGGTCAGGACACTGAAGCTTTCTTT. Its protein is CASSPRIRGQDTEAFF.

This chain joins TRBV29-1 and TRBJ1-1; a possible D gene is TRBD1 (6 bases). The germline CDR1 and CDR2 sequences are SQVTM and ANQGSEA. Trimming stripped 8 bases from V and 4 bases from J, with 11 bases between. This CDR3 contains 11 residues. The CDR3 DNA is TGCAGCACTAGGGGGGGCACTGAAGCTTTCTTT. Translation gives CSTRGGTEAFF.

The CDR3: CASSGTSYGYTF. The CDR3 DNA follows: TGTGCCAGCAGCGGGACAAGCTATGGCTACACCTTC. The chain joins TRBV6-1 to TRBJ1-2; D perhaps matches TRBD1 (6 bases). Germline V gene data show CDR1 as MNHNS and CDR2 as SASEGT. V was trimmed by 6 bases and J by 4 bases, leaving 9 bases between them. The CDR3 sequence is 12 residues long.

CDR3 region: CASSDGDYQPQHF. The DNA for the CDR3 is TGTGCCAGCAGCGACGGAGATTATCAGCCCCAGCATTTT. The chain combines TRBV7-9 with TRBJ1-5; D uncertain. With 5 bases removed from V and 5 bases from J, the gap between germline ends came to 10 bases. Germline CDR1 is SEHNR and CDR2 is FQNEAQ (reference sequence). The length of the CDR3 is 13 residues.

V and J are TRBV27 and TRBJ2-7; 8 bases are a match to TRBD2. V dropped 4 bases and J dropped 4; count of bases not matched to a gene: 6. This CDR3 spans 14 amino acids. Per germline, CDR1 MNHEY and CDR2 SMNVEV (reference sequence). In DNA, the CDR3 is TGTGCCAGCAGTTCCCTAGCGGGTGAATACGAGCAGTACTTC. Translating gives CASSSLAGEYEQYF.

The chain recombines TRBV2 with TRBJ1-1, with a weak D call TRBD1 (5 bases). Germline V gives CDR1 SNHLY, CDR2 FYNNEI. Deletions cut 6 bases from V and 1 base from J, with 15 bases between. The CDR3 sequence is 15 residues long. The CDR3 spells CASRARGGTNTEAFF. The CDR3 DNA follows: TGTGCCAGCAGGGCCCGAGGAGGGACGAACACTGAAGCTTTCTTT.